This T cell receptor beta chain was retrieved from a study of blood T cell dynamics during melanoma immunotherapy (dated by TCRdb to 2018 to 2021). The study in broad terms: All patients had metastatic melanoma and were given first-line pembrolizumab or nivolumab plus ipilimumab as standard of care in the United Kingdom. To identify early correlates of response, the study profiled peripheral T cell receptor repertoires in patients with metastatic melanoma before and after one cycle of checkpoint inhibitor therapy. The training cohort was made up of consecutive patients, while a further independent group of patients from the same centre was pooled to form an external validation set. The paper's findings and limits, for the study overall: The relatively small sample size was acknowledged as a potential limitation on generalization of the results. Unlike progressors, patients who went on to achieve disease control showed a bifurcated reorganization of the PBMC repertoire at W3, with either increased clonality or increased diversity. The study was unable to establish whether the T cell clones driving the repertoire changes were melanoma-specific or instead reflected general immune activation.

CDR1 and CDR2 are read off the germline V gene as SNHLY and FYNNEI. Trimming removed 6 bases from V and 3 bases from J, leaving 12 bases between the germline ends. The CDR3 covers 14 residues, taking in both the cysteine and the phenylalanine. CDR3 DNA only is kept here, 42 bases in frame from base 1. This clone was seen a few times. What this receptor recognizes is not known. Base-call qualities are not available, and no considerably larger clone is one nucleotide away. What this sample's time point label stands for: pre-treatment baseline. Blood samples were taken before treatment (T0) and at week 3 (W3), following the first cycle of checkpoint blockade. Except for a couple of patients with rapid clinical progression, response was assessed 12 weeks after the first infusion by RECIST 1.1; disease control meant complete response, partial response or stable disease. Patients were not eligible if they had prior systemic cancer treatment, concomitant immunosuppressant therapy or synchronous other active malignancies. Both bulk PBMC and plasma cell-free DNA were sequenced for TCR beta so that circulating cells and T cell turnover could be tracked. PBMC were isolated from blood with Lymphoprep and SepMate tubes, followed by red cell lysis. QIAamp DNA Blood Mini kits were used to extract DNA from PBMC and sorted T cell subsets.

Every bulk PBMC sample was loaded with the same fixed amount of around 400 ng of DNA. TCR beta CDR3 sequences were amplified from genomic DNA using the immunoSEQ TCRb Assay kit according to manufacturer instructions. The KAPA Library Quantification Kit for Illumina platforms was used to quantify pooled libraries by qPCR. Pooled libraries were sequenced on an Illumina NextSeq 500, clustered at roughly 0.55-1.1 pM. The paper's data handling went like this. TCR data were analyzed with immunoSEQ ANALYZER and the R LymphoSeq package. A rearrangement efficiency score was calculated as productive divided by the sum of productive and non-productive CDR3 sequences. Within each patient, timepoints were compared pairwise for clonality, measured with the Gini coefficient, and for diversity, measured with the Renyi index at alpha=1. Clonal relatedness, based on an edit distance of 3, and repertoire similarity, based on the Bhattacharyya coefficient, were both computed in LymphoSeq. To classify response, a linear discriminant analysis based on week-3 changes in clonality and diversity was built using the R MASS and caret packages. TCRdb stores this immuneACCESS table with in-frame sequences only. Part of the clones is absent; in the studies checked, under half of the shortfall reflects unresolved V genes, and no reason is known for the rest. That table furnishes V, J and clone size, whereas the DNA furnished D and trimming. The sample data list just under 10,000 clones, and around nine tenths of these were observed just once. The top ten clones comprise roughly 32% of the sample.

This TCR came from a human donor with melanoma. The rearranged chain carries TRBV2 and TRBJ1-5; the D gene cannot be resolved reliably. Sequenced here: blood, sampled from a patient treated with checkpoint blockade. The CDR3 is CASSPTGSNQPQHF. The DNA sequence is as follows: TGTGCCAGCAGCCCCACGGGTTCCAATCAGCCCCAGCATTTT. With the portions outside the CDR3 filled from the reference TRBV2 and TRBJ1-5 genes, the complete variable region becomes EPEVTQTPSHQVTQMGQEVILRCVPISNHLYFYWYRQILGQKVEFLVSFYNNEISEKSEIFDDQFSVERPDGSNFTLKIRSTKLEDSAMYFCASSPTGSNQPQHFGDGTRLSIL.